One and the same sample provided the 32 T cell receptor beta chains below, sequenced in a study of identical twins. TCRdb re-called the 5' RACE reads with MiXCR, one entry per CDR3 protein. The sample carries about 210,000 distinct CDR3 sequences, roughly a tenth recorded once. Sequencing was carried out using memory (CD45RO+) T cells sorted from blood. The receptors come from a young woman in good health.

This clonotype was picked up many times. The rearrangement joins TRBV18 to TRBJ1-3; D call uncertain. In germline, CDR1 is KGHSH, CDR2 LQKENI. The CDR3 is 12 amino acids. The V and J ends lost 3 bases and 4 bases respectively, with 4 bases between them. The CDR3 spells CASSPEGNTIYF. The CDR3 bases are TGTGCCAGCTCACCCGAAGGAAACACCATATATTTT.

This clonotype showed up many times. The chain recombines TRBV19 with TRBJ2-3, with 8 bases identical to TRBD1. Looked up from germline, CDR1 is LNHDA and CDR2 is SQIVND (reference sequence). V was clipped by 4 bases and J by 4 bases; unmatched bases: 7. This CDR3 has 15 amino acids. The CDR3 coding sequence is TGTGCCAGTAGTACTAAACAGGGGGTCGCAGATACGCAGTATTTT. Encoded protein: CASSTKQGVADTQYF.

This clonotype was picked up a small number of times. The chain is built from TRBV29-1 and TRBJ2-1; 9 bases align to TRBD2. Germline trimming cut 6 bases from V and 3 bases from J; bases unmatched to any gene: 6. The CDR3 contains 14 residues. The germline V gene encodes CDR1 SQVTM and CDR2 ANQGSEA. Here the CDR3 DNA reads TGCAGCGTCGTCGGGACTAGCAGCTACAATGAGCAGTTCTTC. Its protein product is CSVVGTSSYNEQFF.

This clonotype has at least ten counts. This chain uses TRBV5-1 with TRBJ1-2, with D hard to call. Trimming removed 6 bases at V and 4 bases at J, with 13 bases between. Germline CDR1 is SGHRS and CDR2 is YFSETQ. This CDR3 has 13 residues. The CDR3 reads CASTGTDGYGYTF. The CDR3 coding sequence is TGCGCCAGCACAGGAACAGACGGCTATGGCTACACCTTC.

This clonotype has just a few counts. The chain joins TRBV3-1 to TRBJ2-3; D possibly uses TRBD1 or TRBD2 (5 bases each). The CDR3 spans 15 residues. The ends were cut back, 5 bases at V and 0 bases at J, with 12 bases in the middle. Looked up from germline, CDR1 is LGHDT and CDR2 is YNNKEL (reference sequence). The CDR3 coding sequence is TGTGCCAGCAGCGCTGGGACGGCGAGCACAGATACGCAGTATTTT. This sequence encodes CASSAGTASTDTQYF.

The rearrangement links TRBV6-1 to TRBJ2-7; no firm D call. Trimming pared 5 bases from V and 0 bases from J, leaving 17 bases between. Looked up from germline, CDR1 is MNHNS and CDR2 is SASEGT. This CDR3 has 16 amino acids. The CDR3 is CASSPMSTFSSYEQYF. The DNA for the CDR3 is TGTGCCAGCAGTCCGATGTCGACATTTAGCTCCTACGAGCAGTACTTC.

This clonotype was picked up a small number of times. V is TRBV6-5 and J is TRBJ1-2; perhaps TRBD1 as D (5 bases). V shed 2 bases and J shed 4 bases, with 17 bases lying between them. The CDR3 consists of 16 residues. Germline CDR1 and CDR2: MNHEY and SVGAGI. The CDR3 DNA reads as TGTGCCAGCAGTTACCAACCTACGACGGGGACCTATGGCTACACCTTC. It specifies CASSYQPTTGTYGYTF.

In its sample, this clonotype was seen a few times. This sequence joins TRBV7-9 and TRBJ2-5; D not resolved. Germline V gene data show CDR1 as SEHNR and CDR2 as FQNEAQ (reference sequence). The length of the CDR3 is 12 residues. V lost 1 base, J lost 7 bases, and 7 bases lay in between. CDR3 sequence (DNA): TGTGCCAGCAGCTTAGGCTCAGGGACCCAGTACTTC. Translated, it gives CASSLGSGTQYF.

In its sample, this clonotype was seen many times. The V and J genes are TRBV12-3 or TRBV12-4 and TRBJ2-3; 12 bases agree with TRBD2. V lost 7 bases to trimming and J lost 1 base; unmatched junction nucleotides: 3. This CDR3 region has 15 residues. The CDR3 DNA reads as TGTGCCAGCACTAGCGGGGGGGTAGGCACAGATACGCAGTATTTT. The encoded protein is CASTSGGVGTDTQYF.

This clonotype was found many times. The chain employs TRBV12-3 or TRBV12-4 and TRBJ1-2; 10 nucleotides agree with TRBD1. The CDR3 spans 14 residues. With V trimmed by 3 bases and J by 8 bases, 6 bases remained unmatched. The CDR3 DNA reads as TGTGCCAGCAGTTTCCTCTGGGACAGGGGCGGCTACACCTTC. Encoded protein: CASSFLWDRGGYTF.

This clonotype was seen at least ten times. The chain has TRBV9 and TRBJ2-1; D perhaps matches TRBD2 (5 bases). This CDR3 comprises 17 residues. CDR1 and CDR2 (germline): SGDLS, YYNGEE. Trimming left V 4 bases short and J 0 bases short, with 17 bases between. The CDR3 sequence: CASSLRGLASSYNEQFF. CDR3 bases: TGTGCCAGCAGCCTTAGAGGGCTAGCTAGCTCCTACAATGAGCAGTTCTTC. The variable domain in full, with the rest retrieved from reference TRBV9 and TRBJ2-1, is DSGVTQTPKHLITATGQRVTLRCSPRSGDLSVYWYQQSLDQGLQFLIQYYNGEERAKGNILERFSAQQFPDLHSELNLSSLELGDSALYFCASSLRGLASSYNEQFFGPGTRLTVL.

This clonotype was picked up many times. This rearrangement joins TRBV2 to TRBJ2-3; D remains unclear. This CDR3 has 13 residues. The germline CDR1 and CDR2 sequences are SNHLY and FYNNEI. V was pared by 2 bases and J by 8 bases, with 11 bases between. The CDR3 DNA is TGTGCCAGCAGTGAAATTTTTTCCGGTACGCAGTATTTT. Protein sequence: CASSEIFSGTQYF. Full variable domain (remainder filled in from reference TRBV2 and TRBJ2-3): EPEVTQTPSHQVTQMGQEVILRCVPISNHLYFYWYRQILGQKVEFLVSFYNNEISEKSEIFDDQFSVERPDGSNFTLKIRSTKLEDSAMYFCASSEIFSGTQYFGPGTRLTVL.

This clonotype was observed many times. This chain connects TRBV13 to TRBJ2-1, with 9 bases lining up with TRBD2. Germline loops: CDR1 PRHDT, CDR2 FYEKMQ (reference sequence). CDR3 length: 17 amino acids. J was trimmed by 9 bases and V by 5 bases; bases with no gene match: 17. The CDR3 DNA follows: TGTGCCAGCAGCCAGGCGGGGGGGACTAGAAGTTATGGTGAGCAGTTCTTC. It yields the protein CASSQAGGTRSYGEQFF.

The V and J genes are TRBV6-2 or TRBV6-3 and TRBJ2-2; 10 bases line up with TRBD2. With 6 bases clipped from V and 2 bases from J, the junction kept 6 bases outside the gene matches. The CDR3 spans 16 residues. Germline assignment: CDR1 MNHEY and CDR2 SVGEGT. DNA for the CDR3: TGTGCCAGCAGGATACTAGCGGGGATAAACACCGGGGAGCTGTTTTTT. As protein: CASRILAGINTGELFF.

In DNA, the CDR3 is TGTGCCAGCAGTTTGGGGGGGGCATGGGACACCGGGGAGCTGTTTTTT. Translated: CASSLGGAWDTGELFF. The rearrangement links TRBV12-3 or TRBV12-4 to TRBJ2-2, with D possibly matching TRBD2 (7 bases). The CDR3 has 16 amino acids. The V gene lost 3 bases and the J gene lost 3 bases, with 14 bases spanning the gap.

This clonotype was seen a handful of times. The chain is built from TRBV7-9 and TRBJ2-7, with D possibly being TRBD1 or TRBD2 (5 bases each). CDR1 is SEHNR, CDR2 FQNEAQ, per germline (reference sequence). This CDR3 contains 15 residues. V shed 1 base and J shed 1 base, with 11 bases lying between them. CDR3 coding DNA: TGTGCCAGCAGCTTAGGACAGACGGGGTCCTACGAGCAGTACTTC. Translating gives CASSLGQTGSYEQYF.

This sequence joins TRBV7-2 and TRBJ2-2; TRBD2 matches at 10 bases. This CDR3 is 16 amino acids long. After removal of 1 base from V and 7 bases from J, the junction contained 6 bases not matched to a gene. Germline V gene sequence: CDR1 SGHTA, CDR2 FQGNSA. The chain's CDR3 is CASSLGPSGSFGELFF. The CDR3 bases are TGTGCCAGCAGCTTAGGTCCTAGCGGGAGTTTCGGGGAGCTGTTTTTT.

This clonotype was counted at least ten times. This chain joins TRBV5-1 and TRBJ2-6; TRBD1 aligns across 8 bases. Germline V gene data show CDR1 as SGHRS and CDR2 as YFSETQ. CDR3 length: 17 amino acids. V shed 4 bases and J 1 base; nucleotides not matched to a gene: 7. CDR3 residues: CASSPGTGGSGANVLTF. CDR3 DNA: TGCGCCAGCAGCCCCGGGACAGGAGGATCTGGGGCCAACGTCCTGACTTTC.

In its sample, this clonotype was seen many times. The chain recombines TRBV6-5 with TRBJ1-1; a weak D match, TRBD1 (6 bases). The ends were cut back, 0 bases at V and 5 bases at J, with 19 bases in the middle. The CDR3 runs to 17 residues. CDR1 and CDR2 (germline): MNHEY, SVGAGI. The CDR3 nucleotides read TGTGCCAGCAGTTACTCGAGAGTTTGGGGGGCCGGTACTGAAGCTTTCTTT. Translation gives CASSYSRVWGAGTEAFF.

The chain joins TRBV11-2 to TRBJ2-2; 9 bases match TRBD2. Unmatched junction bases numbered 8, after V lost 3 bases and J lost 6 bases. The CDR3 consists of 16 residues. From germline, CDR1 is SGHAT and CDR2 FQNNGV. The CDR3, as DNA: TGTGCCAGCAGCTTCCTGAGCGGGGGGTCACCCGGGGAGCTGTTTTTT. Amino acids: CASSFLSGGSPGELFF. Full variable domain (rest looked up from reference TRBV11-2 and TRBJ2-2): EAGVAQSPRYKIIEKRQSVAFWCNPISGHATLYWYQQILGQGPKLLIQFQNNGVVDDSQLPKDRFSAERLKGVDSTLKIQPAKLEDSAVYLCASSFLSGGSPGELFFGEGSRLTVL.

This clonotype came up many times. The CDR3 coding sequence is TGCAGCGTTGAAGGCGGGAACACCTACAATGAGCAGTTCTTC. This encodes CSVEGGNTYNEQFF. The V call is TRBV29-1, the J call TRBJ2-1, with D possibly TRBD2 on 6 matching bases. Germline V gene sequence: CDR1 SQVTM, CDR2 ANQGSEA. Trimming left V 1 base short and J 2 bases short, with 9 bases between. The CDR3 is 14 amino acids.

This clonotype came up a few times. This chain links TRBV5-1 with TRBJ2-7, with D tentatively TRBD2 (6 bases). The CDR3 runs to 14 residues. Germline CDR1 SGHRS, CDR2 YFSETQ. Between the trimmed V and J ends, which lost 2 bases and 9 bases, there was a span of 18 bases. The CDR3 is CASSFRDSASGQYF. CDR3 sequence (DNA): TGCGCCAGCAGCTTCCGGGACTCGGCCTCCGGGCAGTACTTC.

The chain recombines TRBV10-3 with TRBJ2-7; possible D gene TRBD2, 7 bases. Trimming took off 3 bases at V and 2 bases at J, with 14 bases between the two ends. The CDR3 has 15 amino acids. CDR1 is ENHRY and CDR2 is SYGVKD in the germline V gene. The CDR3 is CAISDSGGGPYEQYF. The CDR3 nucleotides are TGTGCCATCAGTGATTCTGGCGGGGGCCCCTACGAGCAGTACTTC.

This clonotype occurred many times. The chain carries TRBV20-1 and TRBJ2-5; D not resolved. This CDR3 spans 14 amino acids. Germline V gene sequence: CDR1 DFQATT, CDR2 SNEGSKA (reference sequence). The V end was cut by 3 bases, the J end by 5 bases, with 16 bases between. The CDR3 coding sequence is TGCAGTGCTAGCCTTGGGGTGCAGGCGGAGACCCAGTACTTC. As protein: CSASLGVQAETQYF.

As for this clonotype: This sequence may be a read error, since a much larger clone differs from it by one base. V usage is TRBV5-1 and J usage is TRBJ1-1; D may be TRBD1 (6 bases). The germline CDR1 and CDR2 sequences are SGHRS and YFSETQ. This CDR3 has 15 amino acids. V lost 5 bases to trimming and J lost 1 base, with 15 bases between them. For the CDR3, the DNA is TGCGCCAGCAGTCTTGGGGGCGTAGGGAACACTGAAGCTTTCTTT. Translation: CASSLGGVGNTEAFF.

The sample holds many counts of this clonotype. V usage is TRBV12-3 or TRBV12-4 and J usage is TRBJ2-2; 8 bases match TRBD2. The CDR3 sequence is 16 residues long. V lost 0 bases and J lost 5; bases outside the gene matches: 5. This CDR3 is CASSLAPAGVTGELFF. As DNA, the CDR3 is TGTGCCAGCAGTTTAGCTCCAGCGGGAGTAACCGGGGAGCTGTTTTTT.

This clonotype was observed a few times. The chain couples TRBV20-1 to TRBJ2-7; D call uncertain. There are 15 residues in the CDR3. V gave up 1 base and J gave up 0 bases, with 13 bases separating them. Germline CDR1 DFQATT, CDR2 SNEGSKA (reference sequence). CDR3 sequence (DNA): TGCAGTGCTAGAGGTGCCAGATTAAGCTCCTACGAGCAGTACTTC. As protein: CSARGARLSSYEQYF.

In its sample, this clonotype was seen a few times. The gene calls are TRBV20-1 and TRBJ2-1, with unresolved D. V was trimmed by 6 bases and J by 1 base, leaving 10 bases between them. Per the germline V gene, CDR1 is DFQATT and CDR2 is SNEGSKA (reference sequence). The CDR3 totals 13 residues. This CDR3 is CSALTGSYNEQFF. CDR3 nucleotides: TGCAGTGCGCTTACTGGATCCTACAATGAGCAGTTCTTC.

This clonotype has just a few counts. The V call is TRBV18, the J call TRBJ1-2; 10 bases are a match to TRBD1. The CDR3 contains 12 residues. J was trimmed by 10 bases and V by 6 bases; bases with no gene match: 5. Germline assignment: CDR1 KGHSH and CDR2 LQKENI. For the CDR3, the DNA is TGTGCCAGCTCGGGACAGGGGAGAGACTACACCTTC. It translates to CASSGQGRDYTF.

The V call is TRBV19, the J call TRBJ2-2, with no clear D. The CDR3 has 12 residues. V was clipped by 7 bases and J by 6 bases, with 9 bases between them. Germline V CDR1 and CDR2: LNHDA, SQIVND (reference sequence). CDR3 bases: TGTGCCAGTAATTGGGGTTCCGGGGAGCTGTTTTTT. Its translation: CASNWGSGELFF.

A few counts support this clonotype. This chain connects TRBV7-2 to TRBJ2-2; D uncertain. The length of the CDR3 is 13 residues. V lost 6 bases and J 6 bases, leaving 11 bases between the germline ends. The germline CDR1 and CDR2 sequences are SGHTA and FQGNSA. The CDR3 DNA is TGTGCCAGCAGAGCCGCTAGTTCCGGGGAGCTGTTTTTT. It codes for CASRAASSGELFF.

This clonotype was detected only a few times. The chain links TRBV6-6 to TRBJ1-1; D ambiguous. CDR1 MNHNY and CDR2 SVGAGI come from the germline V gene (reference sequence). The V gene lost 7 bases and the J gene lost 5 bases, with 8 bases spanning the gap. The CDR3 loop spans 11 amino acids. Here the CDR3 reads CASTRWTEAFF. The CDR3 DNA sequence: TGTGCCAGCACGCGTTGGACTGAAGCTTTCTTT.